The 19 T cell receptor beta chains given below trace back to one sample, sequenced in a study of cytomegalovirus exposure and HLA in healthy donors. The PCR used 60 Vbeta and 13 Jbeta primers. Assay: immunoSEQ multiplex PCR; the TCRdb copy retains only in-frame clones and omits some. The sample holds 150,000 to 200,000 clones, 83% seen once. Material: PBMCs. The source is a man between 50 and 59 years old in good health and CMV-seropositive.

This chain joins TRBV19 and TRBJ2-7, with TRBD2 matching 7 bases. CDR1 LNHDA and CDR2 SQIVND come from the germline V gene (reference sequence). Unmatched junction bases numbered 14, after V lost 10 bases and J lost 2 bases. The CDR3 extends over 15 amino acids. DNA for the CDR3: TGTGCCACCGGGTCGGGAGGCCCCCCAACCTACGAGCAGTACTTC. Protein: CATGSGGPPTYEQYF.

This rearrangement joins TRBV6-6 to TRBJ2-5; 9 nucleotides align to TRBD1. The J call may not be correct, given that the DNA end is closer to TRBJ2-7. Germline lookup yields CDR1 MNHNY and CDR2 SVGAGI (reference sequence). The length of the CDR3 is 16 residues. DNA of the CDR3: TGTGCCAGCAGACCTACAGGGGGCGCTTTGTTCGACGAGCAGTACTTC. Translation: CASRPTGGALFDEQYF.

The chain is built from TRBV7-8 and TRBJ1-1; D ambiguous. CDR1 and CDR2 (germline): SGHVS, FQNEAQ. There are 14 residues in the CDR3. The V end lost 6 bases, the J end lost 4 bases, and 15 bases lay between the germline ends. CDR3 sequence (DNA): TGTGCCAGCAGGGATGGGGAGTGGACCACTGAAGCTTTCTTT. It encodes CASRDGEWTTEAFF.

J is TRBJ1-4 and V is TRBV27; 9 bases are a match to TRBD1. Germline CDR1 is MNHEY and CDR2 is SMNVEV (reference sequence). This CDR3 is 15 amino acids long. Unmatched junction bases numbered 9, after V lost 5 bases and J lost 8 bases. The CDR3 bases are TGTGCCAGCAGTCCCTCAACAGGGGGCATGGAAAAACTGTTTTTT. Translating gives CASSPSTGGMEKLFF. Complete variable domain (other parts from reference TRBV27 and TRBJ1-4): EAQVTQNPRYLITVTGKKLTVTCSQNMNHEYMSWYRQDPGLGLRQIYYSMNVEVTDKGDVPEGYKVSRKEKRNFPLILESPSPNQTSLYFCASSPSTGGMEKLFFGSGTQLSVL.

V gene TRBV30 combines with J gene TRBJ2-7, with 7 bases identical to TRBD1. J lost 2 bases, V lost 3 bases, and 7 bases had no gene match. CDR1 and CDR2 from the germline V gene are GTSNPN and SVGIG (reference sequence). This CDR3 region has 14 residues. This CDR3 is CAWSRQGGTYEQYF. CDR3 nucleotide sequence: TGTGCCTGGAGCCGACAGGGTGGGACCTACGAGCAGTACTTC.

This chain joins TRBV30 and TRBJ1-1; D ambiguous. The CDR3 totals 12 residues. The V and J ends lost 3 bases and 8 bases respectively, with 13 bases between them. Germline V gene sequence: CDR1 GTSNPN, CDR2 SVGIG (reference sequence). CDR3: CAWSDGPGEAFF. As DNA, the CDR3 is TGTGCCTGGAGCGACGGCCCGGGAGAAGCTTTCTTT.

The CDR3 coding sequence is TGTGCCAGCAGCTTTGTAGATCAGCCCCAGCATTTT. Its protein is CASSFVDQPQHF. The V gene is TRBV28, the J gene TRBJ1-5; D unclear. This CDR3 comprises 12 residues. The germline V and J ends were trimmed by 6 bases and 5 bases, with 8 bases remaining between them. Germline loops: CDR1 MDHEN, CDR2 SYDVKM.

This clone was counted between two and nine times. The chain employs TRBV2 and TRBJ2-3; 9 positions agree with TRBD2. CDR1 is SNHLY, CDR2 FYNNEI, per germline. The CDR3 sequence is 16 residues long. Trimming cost V 3 bases and J 5 bases; bases outside gene matches: 9. CDR3 sequence: CASSDFRAGGIDTQYF. The CDR3 DNA follows: TGTGCCAGCAGTGATTTCCGCGCGGGGGGGATAGATACGCAGTATTTT.

In its sample, this clone was seen a few times. The V and J genes are TRBV28 and TRBJ2-5, with 8 bases matching TRBD1. Germline values: CDR1 MDHEN, CDR2 SYDVKM. J gave up 5 bases and V 6 bases, and 8 bases lay outside the gene matches. The CDR3 spans 14 residues. This chain's CDR3 is CASSPPGGGETQYF. CDR3 DNA sequence: TGTGCCAGCAGCCCCCCAGGGGGCGGTGAGACCCAGTACTTC.

This clone was seen only once. The V gene is TRBV10-1, the J gene TRBJ2-7; D might be TRBD2 (6 bases). Germline CDR1 is WNHNN and CDR2 is SYGVQD (reference sequence). The CDR3 is 16 residues long. V was pared by 0 bases and J by 2 bases, with 14 bases between. The CDR3 DNA follows: TGCGCCAGCAGTGAGTCTACAGCGGGCCGCCCCTACGAGCAGTACTTC. Protein product: CASSESTAGRPYEQYF.

This clone has more than one count but fewer than ten. The chain combines TRBV9 with TRBJ2-1; D possibly corresponds to TRBD2 (6 bases). From germline, CDR1 is SGDLS and CDR2 YYNGEE. Trimming removed 1 base from V and 7 bases from J, with 21 bases in between. The CDR3 is 17 residues long. CDR3 in amino acids: CASSVRRDEVGGNEQFF. CDR3 bases: TGTGCCAGCAGCGTAAGACGGGATGAGGTCGGAGGGAATGAGCAGTTCTTC.

The chain combines TRBV28 with TRBJ1-1; no reliable D call. Germline V CDR1 and CDR2: MDHEN, SYDVKM. Deletions cut 9 bases from V and 1 base from J, with 18 bases between. The CDR3 is 15 residues long. The CDR3 region has the DNA TGTGCCAGTCGTACACCCTCCACGGGGAACACTGAAGCTTTCTTT. Amino acid sequence: CASRTPSTGNTEAFF.

The chain is built from TRBV6-1 and TRBJ1-1; 7 bases are a match to TRBD1. V trimming: 10 bases; J trimming: 1 base; junction bases outside the gene matches: 3. CDR1 and CDR2 (germline): MNHNS, SASEGT. This CDR3 is 12 amino acids long. CDR3 amino acids: CATRTGNTEAFF. CDR3 coding DNA: TGTGCCACACGGACAGGGAACACTGAAGCTTTCTTT.

The genes are TRBV7-9 and TRBJ2-7; D uncertain. The CDR3 totals 13 residues. V was shortened by 7 bases and J by 0 bases, with 10 bases between the two germline ends. Germline CDR1 is SEHNR and CDR2 is FQNEAQ (reference sequence). The CDR3 coding sequence is TGTGCCAGCACTGCGTGGAGCTCCTACGAGCAGTACTTC. Encoded protein: CASTAWSSYEQYF.

This clone was picked up one time. The chain combines TRBV19 with TRBJ2-2; 8 bases agree with TRBD2. This CDR3 spans 16 amino acids. CDR1 LNHDA and CDR2 SQIVND come from the germline V gene (reference sequence). V shed 6 bases, J shed 4 bases, and the junction held 10 bases outside the gene matches. The CDR3 sequence is CASSGRREAPTGELFF. The CDR3 nucleotides read TGTGCCAGTAGCGGCCGGCGGGAGGCCCCCACCGGGGAGCTGTTTTTT.

The J gene is TRBJ2-3, the V gene TRBV11-2; TRBD1 matches at 12 bases. V trimming: 5 bases; J trimming: 7 bases; junction bases outside the gene matches: 7. In germline, CDR1 is SGHAT, CDR2 FQNNGV. The CDR3 is 15 amino acids. The CDR3 nucleotides are TGTGCCAGCAGCCCTGGGACAGGGGGCTCTAATACGCAGTATTTT. This sequence encodes CASSPGTGGSNTQYF.

In this sample, this clone turned up a few times. This CDR3 reads CASSILSGGNQPQHF. The CDR3, as DNA: TGTGCCAGTAGTATTCTTTCGGGGGGCAATCAGCCCCAGCATTTT. This chain links TRBV19 with TRBJ1-5; D is possibly TRBD1 (5 bases). Trimming pared 3 bases from V and 2 bases from J, leaving 11 bases between. Germline CDR1 and CDR2: LNHDA and SQIVND (reference sequence). The CDR3 covers 15 residues. The full variable domain, with the rest looked up from reference TRBV19 and TRBJ1-5, is DGGITQSPKYLFRKEGQNVTLSCEQNLNHDAMYWYRQDPGQGLRLIYYSQIVNDFQKGDIAEGYSVSREKKESFPLTVTSAQKNPTAFYLCASSILSGGNQPQHFGDGTRLSIL.

V gene TRBV6-1 combines with J gene TRBJ2-4, with 8 bases identical to TRBD2. Unmatched junction bases numbered 10, after V lost 7 bases and J lost 5 bases. In germline, CDR1 is MNHNS, CDR2 SASEGT. CDR3 length equals 15 residues. CDR3 in DNA: TGTGCCAGCACCGGGGGGGGCCCGCCCCAAAACATTCAGTACTTC. This gives the protein CASTGGGPPQNIQYF.

This chain links TRBV18 with TRBJ2-3; 7 bases line up with TRBD2. The V and J ends lost 4 bases and 6 bases, in that order; junction bases with no gene match: 7. The CDR3 extends over 14 amino acids. From germline, CDR1 is KGHSH and CDR2 LQKENI. For the CDR3, the DNA is TGTGCCAGCTCACGCTCTGCGGGAGCGGATACGCAGTATTTT. It translates to CASSRSAGADTQYF. The whole variable domain, filled in from reference TRBV18 and TRBJ2-3, reads NAGVMQNPRHLVRRRGQEARLRCSPMKGHSHVYWYRQLPEEGLKFMVYLQKENIIDESGMPKERFSAEFPKEGPSILRIQQVVRGDSAAYFCASSRSAGADTQYFGPGTRLTVL.